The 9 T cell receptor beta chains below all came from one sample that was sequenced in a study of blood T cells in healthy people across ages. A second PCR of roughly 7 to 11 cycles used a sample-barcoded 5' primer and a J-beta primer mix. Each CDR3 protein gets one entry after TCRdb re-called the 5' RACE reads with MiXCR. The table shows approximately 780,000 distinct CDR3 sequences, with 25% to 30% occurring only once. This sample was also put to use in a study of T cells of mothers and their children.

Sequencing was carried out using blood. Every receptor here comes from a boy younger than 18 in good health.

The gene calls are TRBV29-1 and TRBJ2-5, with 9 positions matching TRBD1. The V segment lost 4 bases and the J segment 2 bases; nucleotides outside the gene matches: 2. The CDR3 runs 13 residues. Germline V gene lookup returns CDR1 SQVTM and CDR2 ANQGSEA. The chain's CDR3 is CSVGTGDQETQYF. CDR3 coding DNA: TGCAGCGTTGGGACAGGGGATCAAGAGACCCAGTACTTC.

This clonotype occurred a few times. CDR3 coding DNA: TGTGCCAGCAGCCGGACTAGACCGCAATTGGGAGAGACCCAGTACTTC. Translated, it gives CASSRTRPQLGETQYF. The V and J genes are TRBV27 and TRBJ2-5, with TRBD2 matching 7 bases. V was pared by 6 bases and J by 4 bases, with 14 bases of the junction left unmatched. CDR3 length: 16 amino acids. Germline V gene lookup returns CDR1 MNHEY and CDR2 SMNVEV (reference sequence).

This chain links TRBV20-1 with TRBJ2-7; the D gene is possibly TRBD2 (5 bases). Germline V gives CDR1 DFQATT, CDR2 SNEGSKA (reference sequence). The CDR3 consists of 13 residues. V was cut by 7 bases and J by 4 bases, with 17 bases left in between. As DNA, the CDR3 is TGCAGTGTCAGCAGATTCCGAGGGTACGAGCAGTACTTC. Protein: CSVSRFRGYEQYF.

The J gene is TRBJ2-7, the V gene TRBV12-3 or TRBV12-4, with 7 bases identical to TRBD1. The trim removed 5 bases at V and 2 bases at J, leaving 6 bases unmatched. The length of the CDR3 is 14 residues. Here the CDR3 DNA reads TGTGCCAGCAGTCTGGACAGGCCCCCCTACGAGCAGTACTTC. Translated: CASSLDRPPYEQYF.

In DNA form, the CDR3 reads TGTGCCAGCAGCCGACCCGGGACAGGGGACTACGAGCAGTACTTC. Translation gives CASSRPGTGDYEQYF. V is TRBV14 and J is TRBJ2-7, with 10 bases fitting TRBD1. The V gene's germline CDR1 is SGHDN and CDR2 FVKESK. Losses at the gene ends were 4 bases for V and 3 bases for J; bases not matched to a gene: 6. The CDR3 loop spans 15 amino acids.

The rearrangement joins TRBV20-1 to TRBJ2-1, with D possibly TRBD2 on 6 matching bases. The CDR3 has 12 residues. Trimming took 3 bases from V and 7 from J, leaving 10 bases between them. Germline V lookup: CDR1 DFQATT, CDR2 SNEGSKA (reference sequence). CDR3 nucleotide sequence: TGCAGTGCTAGGTCCCTAGCGAATGAGCAGTTCTTC. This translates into CSARSLANEQFF.

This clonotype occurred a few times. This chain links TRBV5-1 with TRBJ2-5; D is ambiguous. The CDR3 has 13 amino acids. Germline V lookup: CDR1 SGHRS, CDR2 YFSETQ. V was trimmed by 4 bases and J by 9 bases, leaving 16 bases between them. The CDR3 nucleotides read TGCGCCAGCAGCCTGACTCCTGCTAAGGCCCAGTACTTC. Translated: CASSLTPAKAQYF.

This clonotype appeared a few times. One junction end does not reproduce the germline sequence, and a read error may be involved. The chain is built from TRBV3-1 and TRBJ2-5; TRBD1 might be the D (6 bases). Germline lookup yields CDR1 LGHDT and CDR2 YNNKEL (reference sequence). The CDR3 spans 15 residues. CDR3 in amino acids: CAGSQGQRGGETQYF. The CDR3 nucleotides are TGTGCCGGCAGCCAAGGACAAAGAGGGGGTGAGACCCAGTACTTC.

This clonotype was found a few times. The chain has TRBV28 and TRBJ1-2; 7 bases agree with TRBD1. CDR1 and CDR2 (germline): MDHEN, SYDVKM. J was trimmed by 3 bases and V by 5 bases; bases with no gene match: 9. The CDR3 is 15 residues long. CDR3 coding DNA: TGTGCCAGCAGTGCCCAGGGGGTTCCTTACTATGGCTACACCTTC. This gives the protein CASSAQGVPYYGYTF.